The subject of this entry is one T cell receptor (beta chain). The antigen remains unidentified. The source of the sample is a study of response to subunit inactivated influenza vaccine. TCRdb reprocessed the RT-PCR reads with MiXCR, giving one entry per CDR3 protein. This table holds about 500,000 distinct CDR3 sequences, 15% to 20% found once. Study-wide points: With each seasonal influenza vaccination, the authors suggested, few new T cells are recruited.

The CDR3 is 12 amino acids. Germline V CDR1 and CDR2: SNHLY, FYNNEI. Trimming stripped 8 bases from V and 1 base from J, with 8 bases between. The source material was CD4+ T cells sorted from PBMCs, sampled around 25 months after vaccination. The chain has TRBV2 and TRBJ2-5, with D unclear. This clonotype was obtained from a man between 50 and 75 years old who received an inactivated influenza vaccine. The CDR3 region has the DNA TGTGCCAGCGCTAGGGTCCAAGAGACCCAGTACTTC. Translation gives CASARVQETQYF.